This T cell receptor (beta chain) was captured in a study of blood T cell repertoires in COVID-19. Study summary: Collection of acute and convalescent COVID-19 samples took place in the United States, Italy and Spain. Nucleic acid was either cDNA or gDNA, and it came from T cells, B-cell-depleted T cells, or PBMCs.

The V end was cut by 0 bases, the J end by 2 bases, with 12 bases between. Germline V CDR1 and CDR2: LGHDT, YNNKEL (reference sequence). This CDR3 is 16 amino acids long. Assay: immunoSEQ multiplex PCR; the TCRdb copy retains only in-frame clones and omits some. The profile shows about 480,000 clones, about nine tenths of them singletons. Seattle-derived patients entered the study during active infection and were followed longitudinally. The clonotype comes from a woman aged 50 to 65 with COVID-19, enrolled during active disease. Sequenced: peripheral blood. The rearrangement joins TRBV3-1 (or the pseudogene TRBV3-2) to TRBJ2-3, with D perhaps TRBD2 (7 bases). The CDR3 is CASSQEGGGATDTQYF. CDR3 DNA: TGTGCCAGCAGCCAAGAGGGCGGGGGCGCCACAGATACGCAGTATTTT.